The 20 T cell receptor beta chains presented below share a single source sample, sequenced in a study of blood T cell repertoires in COVID-19. The assay was immunoSEQ multiplex PCR, and TCRdb's table has in-frame clones only and misses some. Of 200,000 to 250,000 clones in the sample, 84% were seen once. The sequenced material came from PBMCs or T cells enriched from blood (not recorded which). These receptors were obtained from a middle-aged woman who had recovered from COVID-19.

The CDR3: CASSLRDSGDTQYF. In DNA, the CDR3 is TGTGCCAGCAGCTTAAGGGATAGCGGTGATACGCAGTATTTT. The chain uses TRBV7-9 and TRBJ2-3; D possibly corresponds to TRBD2 (6 bases). The CDR3 spans 14 residues. The V gene lost 2 bases and the J gene lost 6 bases, with 12 bases spanning the gap. Germline CDR1 SEHNR, CDR2 FQNEAQ (reference sequence).

V gene TRBV11-2 combines with J gene TRBJ1-2; D possibly corresponds to TRBD1 (6 bases). The V end was cut by 0 bases, the J end by 7 bases, with 15 bases between. The length of the CDR3 is 15 residues. CDR1 SGHAT and CDR2 FQNNGV come from the germline V gene. CDR3 DNA: TGTGCCAGCAGCTTAGACATCCCAGGGGCTCTTGGCTACACCTTC. This gives the protein CASSLDIPGALGYTF.

Of note for this clone: Other DNA variants within this sample encode the same CDR3. V gene TRBV7-2 combines with J gene TRBJ1-4, with a weak D call TRBD1 (5 bases). The germline CDR1 and CDR2 sequences are SGHTA and FQGNSA. Trimming cost V 1 base and J 5 bases, with 11 bases left between them. There are 15 residues in the CDR3. CDR3 sequence: CASSLGGGGNEKLFF. The DNA of the CDR3 is TGTGCCAGCAGCTTAGGCGGGGGGGGGAATGAAAAACTGTTTTTT.

V usage is TRBV19 and J usage is TRBJ1-1; no definite D call. Germline V lookup: CDR1 LNHDA, CDR2 SQIVND (reference sequence). The CDR3 is 13 amino acids. V was cut by 6 bases and J by 3 bases, with 11 bases left in between. Here the CDR3 reads CASSSWGDTEAFF. In DNA form, the CDR3 reads TGTGCCAGTAGCTCTTGGGGAGACACTGAAGCTTTCTTT.

The rearrangement uses TRBV9 and TRBJ2-1; D is undetermined. CDR1 SGDLS and CDR2 YYNGEE come from the germline V gene. CDR3 size: 14 residues. V was cut by 4 bases and J by 1 base, with 9 bases left in between. CDR3 residues: CASSPRVSYNEQFF. Here the CDR3 DNA reads TGTGCCAGCAGCCCCCGAGTGTCCTACAATGAGCAGTTCTTC.

The V call is TRBV7-9, the J call TRBJ1-2; 7 bases match TRBD1. V lost 8 bases to trimming and J lost 2 bases; unmatched junction nucleotides: 8. Per the germline V gene, CDR1 is SEHNR and CDR2 is FQNEAQ (reference sequence). This CDR3 spans 14 amino acids. DNA of the CDR3: TGTGCCAGCGAGGGGGCCAACCTCAACTATGGCTACACCTTC. It codes for CASEGANLNYGYTF.

The J gene is TRBJ1-2, the V gene TRBV5-6; 9 nucleotides match TRBD1. The length of the CDR3 is 15 residues. In germline, CDR1 is SGHDT, CDR2 YYEEEE. Trimming took 5 bases from V and 4 from J; bases not matched to a gene: 9. As DNA, the CDR3 is TGTGCCAGCAGTATTTTCGGACAGGGGTTCTATGGCTACACCTTC. Its protein is CASSIFGQGFYGYTF.

The chain has TRBV7-9 and TRBJ2-5, with 10 bases aligning to TRBD1. V shed 5 bases and J 1 base; nucleotides not matched to a gene: 10. This CDR3 is 17 amino acids long. Germline lookup yields CDR1 SEHNR and CDR2 FQNEAQ (reference sequence). The CDR3 loop is CASSRGSRTGGQETQYF. DNA of the CDR3: TGTGCCAGCAGCCGGGGGTCCAGGACAGGGGGCCAAGAGACCCAGTACTTC.

The DNA of the CDR3 is TGTGCCAGCAGCACTAGACATCTAGCGGGAGGGCACAATGAGCAGTTCTTC. Translated: CASSTRHLAGGHNEQFF. This rearrangement joins TRBV21-1 to TRBJ2-1; the table's D call, TRBD2, was not checked against the DNA. TRBV21-1 is recorded as a pseudogene. The CDR3 is 17 residues long.

This sequence joins TRBV6-5 and TRBJ2-7; TRBD2 aligns across 7 bases. Trimming cost V 6 bases and J 2 bases; bases outside gene matches: 10. Per germline, CDR1 MNHEY and CDR2 SVGAGI. This CDR3 is built from 15 residues. The CDR3 is CASRLASGLTYEQYF. The CDR3 DNA sequence: TGTGCCAGCAGACTAGCTAGCGGATTAACCTACGAGCAGTACTTC.

This clone showed up just a few times. The chain carries TRBV28 and TRBJ2-3, with TRBD2 as a possible D gene (5 bases). This CDR3 has 17 residues. V lost 2 bases and J lost 0, with 15 bases in between. Germline CDR1 MDHEN, CDR2 SYDVKM. The CDR3 spells CASSLGFLRTSTDTQYF. Written as DNA, the CDR3 is TGTGCCAGCAGTTTAGGGTTTCTCAGGACTAGCACAGATACGCAGTATTTT. The whole variable domain, remainder taken from reference TRBV28 and TRBJ2-3, is DVKVTQSSRYLVKRTGEKVFLECVQDMDHENMFWYRQDPGLGLRLIYFSYDVKMKEKGDIPEGYSVSREKKERFSLILESASTNQTSMYLCASSLGFLRTSTDTQYFGPGTRLTVL.

Concerning this clone itself: The same CDR3 can be traced to other DNA sequences in this sample. The chain couples TRBV9 to TRBJ2-2; weak D call: TRBD2 (5 bases). CDR1 and CDR2 (germline): SGDLS, YYNGEE. The CDR3 totals 14 residues. With 3 bases removed from V and 3 bases from J, the gap between germline ends came to 9 bases. The CDR3 coding sequence is TGTGCCAGCAGCGAGCGGAGTTACACCGGGGAGCTGTTTTTT. Encoded protein: CASSERSYTGELFF.

The chain couples TRBV19 to TRBJ1-2; 7 positions match TRBD1. The CDR3 is made up of 16 amino acids. Germline CDR1 LNHDA, CDR2 SQIVND (reference sequence). V lost 3 bases, J lost 7 bases, and 14 bases stayed unmatched. CDR3 bases: TGTGCCAGTAGTATCTTAGGGATACAGGGGATGCGTGGCTACACCTTC. It translates to CASSILGIQGMRGYTF.

The rearrangement links TRBV5-1 to TRBJ1-1, with a tentative D call TRBD1 (6 bases). In germline, CDR1 is SGHRS, CDR2 YFSETQ. The CDR3 consists of 15 residues. Trimming shortened V by 0 bases and J by 5 bases, and 14 bases separated the two germline ends. The CDR3: CASSLEGDTWTEAFF. The CDR3 nucleotides read TGCGCCAGCAGCTTGGAAGGGGACACTTGGACTGAAGCTTTCTTT. Together with reference TRBV5-1 and TRBJ1-1, the CDR3 gives the full variable domain: KAGVTQTPRYLIKTRGQQVTLSCSPISGHRSVSWYQQTPGQGLQFLFEYFSETQRNKGNFPGRFSGRQFSNSRSEMNVSTLELGDSALYLCASSLEGDTWTEAFFGQGTRLTVV.

The count of this clone is one. The chain uses TRBV7-2 and TRBJ2-1; 14 nucleotides align to TRBD2. The CDR3 sequence is 17 residues long. CDR1 is SGHTA and CDR2 is FQGNSA in the germline V gene. Trimming removed 5 bases from V and 5 bases from J; junction bases left unmatched: 8. The CDR3 DNA is TGTGCCAGCAGCCAGCGCAGGACTAGCGGGAGGCACAATGAGCAGTTCTTC. This sequence encodes CASSQRRTSGRHNEQFF.

The J gene is TRBJ2-1, the V gene TRBV19; 7 nucleotides agree with TRBD1. Losses at the gene ends were 5 bases for V and 1 base for J; bases not matched to a gene: 8. CDR3 length equals 16 residues. Germline V lookup: CDR1 LNHDA, CDR2 SQIVND (reference sequence). The CDR3 DNA follows: TGTGCCAGTAGTCCACTAGGGACAGATTCCTACAATGAGCAGTTCTTC. Its protein product is CASSPLGTDSYNEQFF.

This clone was observed once. The genes are TRBV5-1 and TRBJ2-7; the match to TRBD1 covers 8 bases. Per the germline V gene, CDR1 is SGHRS and CDR2 is YFSETQ. This CDR3 has 15 residues. V shed 4 bases, J shed 7 bases, and the junction held 13 bases outside the gene matches. DNA of the CDR3: TGCGCCAGCAGCCCCGGTGACCAGGGGGCGCGGGAGCAGTACTTC. Amino acids: CASSPGDQGAREQYF. The variable domain in full, with the rest retrieved from reference TRBV5-1 and TRBJ2-7, is KAGVTQTPRYLIKTRGQQVTLSCSPISGHRSVSWYQQTPGQGLQFLFEYFSETQRNKGNFPGRFSGRQFSNSRSEMNVSTLELGDSALYLCASSPGDQGAREQYFGPGTRLTVT.

V gene TRBV28 combines with J gene TRBJ1-4; D call uncertain. CDR3 size: 11 residues. V dropped 8 bases and J dropped 8 bases, with 9 bases sitting between them. The V gene's germline CDR1 is MDHEN and CDR2 SYDVKM. The CDR3 loop is CASAEVEKLFF. DNA for the CDR3: TGTGCCAGCGCGGAGGTCGAAAAACTGTTTTTT.

The rearrangement links TRBV7-2 to TRBJ2-3, with D possibly being TRBD1 (6 bases). V shed 3 bases and J shed 4 bases, with 11 bases lying between them. CDR1 and CDR2 from the germline V gene are SGHTA and FQGNSA. The CDR3 loop spans 14 amino acids. As DNA, the CDR3 is TGTGCCAGCAGCTTGGGGGCAGAGGCAGATACGCAGTATTTT. This gives the protein CASSLGAEADTQYF.

The chain couples TRBV27 to TRBJ2-6, with TRBD2 as a possible D gene (7 bases). CDR1 and CDR2 (germline): MNHEY, SMNVEV (reference sequence). This CDR3 has 22 residues. V lost 5 bases and J 0 bases, leaving 29 bases between the germline ends. The CDR3 loop is CASSPMGGRLLAVDSGANVLTF. In DNA, the CDR3 is TGTGCCAGCAGTCCGATGGGGGGGCGGCTATTAGCGGTCGACTCTGGGGCCAACGTCCTGACTTTC.